Here is one TCR beta chain with its context. This sample was taken from a study of blood T cell repertoires in COVID-19. Study in general: COVID-19 samples from acute and convalescent phases originated in the United States, Italy and Spain.

Per the authors' pipeline: Reference gene primer amplification in the assay estimated nucleated cell counts. Profiled with immunoSEQ multiplex PCR; TCRdb holds only in-frame clones, not every one. V and J calls and clone size are given by that table; D and trimming were obtained from the DNA. The sample carries 100,000 or so clones, roughly four fifths recorded once. CDR3 length: 15 residues. The germline V and J ends were trimmed by 2 bases and 4 bases, with 18 bases remaining between them. Germline CDR1 GTSNPN, CDR2 SVGIG (reference sequence). Sequencing input: peripheral blood. The receptor's source is a man in his 70s with active or convalescent COVID-19. The chain links TRBV30 to TRBJ2-7, with D possibly TRBD1 on 7 matching bases. This CDR3 reads CAWSKGGAGNYEQYF. The CDR3, as DNA: TGTGCCTGGAGTAAAGGGGGCGCGGGGAATTACGAGCAGTACTTC.